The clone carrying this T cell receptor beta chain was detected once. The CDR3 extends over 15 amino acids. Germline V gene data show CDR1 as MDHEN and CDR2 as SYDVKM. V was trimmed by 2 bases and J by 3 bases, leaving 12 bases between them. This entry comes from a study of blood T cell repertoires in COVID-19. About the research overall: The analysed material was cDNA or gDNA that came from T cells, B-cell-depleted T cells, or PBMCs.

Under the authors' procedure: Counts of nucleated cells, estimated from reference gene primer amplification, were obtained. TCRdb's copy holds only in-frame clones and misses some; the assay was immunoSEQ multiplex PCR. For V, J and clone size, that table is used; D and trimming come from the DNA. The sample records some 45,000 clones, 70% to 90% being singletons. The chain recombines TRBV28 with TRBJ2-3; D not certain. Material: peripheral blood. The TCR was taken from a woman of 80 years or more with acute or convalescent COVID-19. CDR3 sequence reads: CASSLGQIGTDTQYF. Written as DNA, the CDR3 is TGTGCCAGCAGTTTAGGGCAGATCGGAACAGATACGCAGTATTTT.